Below, 5 T cell receptor beta chains from the same sample are listed, as sequenced in a study of CD8+CD57+ T cells in acquired aplastic anemia. Genomic DNA, the template, was used for profiling of the TCR beta VDJ and CDR3. TCRdb reprocessed the reads via MiXCR and lists one record per CDR3 protein. The sample records a few hundred thousand distinct CDR3 sequences, 30% to 40% being singletons. Sequenced material: sorted CD4+, CD8+, or CD8+CD57+ T cells (not recorded which) from PBMCs. These receptors were obtained from a human donor in good health, serving as a control.

The chain has TRBV29-1 and TRBJ2-2; 9 bases fit TRBD2. The V and J ends lost 6 bases and 2 bases, in that order; junction bases with no gene match: 4. CDR1 and CDR2 (germline): SQVTM, ANQGSEA. The CDR3 runs 14 residues. For the CDR3, the DNA is TGCAGCGTGAGGACTAGCGCAAACACCGGGGAGCTGTTTTTT. Translating gives CSVRTSANTGELFF.

The chain's CDR3 is CASSHGWTGLLTEAFF. CDR3 nucleotide sequence: TGCGCCAGCAGCCACGGATGGACAGGTTTGTTGACTGAAGCTTTCTTT. This chain links TRBV4-3 with TRBJ1-1, with 7 bases identical to TRBD1. Germline assignment: CDR1 LGHNA and CDR2 YSLEER. The CDR3 is 16 residues long. J gave up 5 bases and V 3 bases, and 12 bases lay outside the gene matches.

V and J are TRBV5-1 and TRBJ1-2, with D unclear. V lost 2 bases and J 6 bases, leaving 11 bases between the germline ends. The CDR3 contains 13 residues. The V gene's germline CDR1 is SGHRS and CDR2 YFSETQ. The CDR3 DNA is TGCGCCAGCAGCTTAGTAGGCGGGAATGGCTACACCTTC. Residues: CASSLVGGNGYTF.

This clonotype was seen ten or more times. V usage is TRBV24-1 and J usage is TRBJ2-2, with 10 bases aligning to TRBD2. CDR1 and CDR2 (germline): KGHDR, SFDVKD. The CDR3 is 19 residues long. The V and J ends lost 5 bases and 3 bases, in that order; junction bases with no gene match: 14. The CDR3 loop is CATSVSGGHVPFDTGELFF. Written as DNA, the CDR3 is TGTGCCACCAGTGTTAGCGGGGGGCACGTCCCATTCGACACCGGGGAGCTGTTTTTT.

This clonotype has at least ten counts. V and J are TRBV2 and TRBJ1-1, with D hard to call. Germline assignment: CDR1 SNHLY and CDR2 FYNNEI. V lost 1 base and J lost 4, with 13 bases in between. The CDR3 is 15 residues long. CDR3 residues: CASSEGVGTVTEAFF. CDR3 nucleotides: TGTGCCAGCAGTGAAGGCGTTGGTACTGTCACTGAAGCTTTCTTT.